This entry describes one T cell receptor (beta chain). What it recognizes is unknown. Other DNA variants within this sample encode the same CDR3. The data derive from a study of CD4 T cells in relation to SARS-CoV-2 and coronaviruses. Turning to the study itself: TCR beta CDR3s were sequenced after roughly nine-day antigen culture of PBMCs.

Sorted naive or memory CD4+ cells met CEF peptides for over 8 days. Data came from immunoSEQ multiplex PCR; TCRdb stores just in-frame clones and leaves some out. The sample carries about 39,000 clones, approximately 80% recorded once. The J segment lost 3 bases and the V segment lost 9 bases, leaving 12 bases of the junction unmatched. The germline V gene has CDR1 SNHLY and CDR2 FYNNEI. The CDR3 loop spans 15 amino acids. Sequenced: memory CD4+ T cells from PBMCs, cultured in vitro. The sequence was obtained from an adult with COVID-19. This chain connects TRBV2 to TRBJ2-5; 8 positions match TRBD1. CDR3 in amino acids: CASNGDRGSEETQYF. CDR3 DNA: TGTGCCAGTAATGGTGACAGGGGATCTGAAGAGACCCAGTACTTC.